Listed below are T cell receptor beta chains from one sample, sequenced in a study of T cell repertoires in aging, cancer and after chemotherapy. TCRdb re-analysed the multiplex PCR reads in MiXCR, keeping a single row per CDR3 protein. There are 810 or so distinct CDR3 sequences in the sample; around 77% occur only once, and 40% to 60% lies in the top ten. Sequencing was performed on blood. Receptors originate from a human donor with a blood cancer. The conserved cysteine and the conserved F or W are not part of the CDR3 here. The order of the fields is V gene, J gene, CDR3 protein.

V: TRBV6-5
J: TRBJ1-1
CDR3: ASSSSPAGRMNTEAF

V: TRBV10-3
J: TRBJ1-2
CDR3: AISEPRFRGLADPLNYGYT

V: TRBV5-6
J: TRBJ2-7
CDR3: ASMAGAGSLEQY

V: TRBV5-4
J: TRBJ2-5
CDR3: ASSLEGSGKTQY

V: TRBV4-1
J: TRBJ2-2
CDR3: ARSAAYSEAGELF

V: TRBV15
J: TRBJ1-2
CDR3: ATSRIGVANYGYT

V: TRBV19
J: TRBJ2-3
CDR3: ASSRLAGMRTDTQY

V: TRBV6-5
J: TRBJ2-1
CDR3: ASRRAGQGWNEQF

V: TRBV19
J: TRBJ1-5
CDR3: ASSWGRTGDQPQH

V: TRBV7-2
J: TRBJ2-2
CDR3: ASSLQSGGANGELF

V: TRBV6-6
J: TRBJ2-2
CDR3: ASCPMTLLNTGELF

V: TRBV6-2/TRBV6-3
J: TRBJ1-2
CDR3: ATQNPGIGYT

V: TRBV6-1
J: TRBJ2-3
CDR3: ASSYSGVITDTQY

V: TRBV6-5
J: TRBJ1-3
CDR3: ASSDTAGRLSGNTIY

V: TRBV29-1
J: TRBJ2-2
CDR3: SVVDYRPNGELF

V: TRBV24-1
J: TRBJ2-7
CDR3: ATSDFGGGYYEQY

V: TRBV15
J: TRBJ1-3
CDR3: ATSRGRGNTIY

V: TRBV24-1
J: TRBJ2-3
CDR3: ATGGSSTDTQY

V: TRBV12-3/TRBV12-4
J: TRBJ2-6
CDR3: ASSYSGQDFTGDNVLT

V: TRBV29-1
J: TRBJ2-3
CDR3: SVAQGNTQY

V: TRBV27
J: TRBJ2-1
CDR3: ASSSTAYNEQF

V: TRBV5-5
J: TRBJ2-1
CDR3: ASSYIWGVSYNEQF

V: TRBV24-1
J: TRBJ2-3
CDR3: ATSGVSGQGGADTQY

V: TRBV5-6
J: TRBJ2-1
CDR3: VSSLGGGNNEQF

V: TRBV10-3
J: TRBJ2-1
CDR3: AIRHGTGDNEQF

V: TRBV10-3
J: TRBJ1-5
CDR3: AIRQGAGQPQH

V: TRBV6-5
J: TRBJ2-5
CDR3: ASRIRGRETQY